This TCR beta chain was observed in a study of radiation and T cells in renal cell carcinoma. About the research overall: Nephrectomy followed 15 Gy stereotactic body radiation by 4 weeks.

Generated by immunoSEQ multiplex PCR, the TCRdb table keeps only in-frame clones and is missing some. Among around 94,000 clones, approximately 86% were seen once, and the ten largest hold approximately 8.4%. Trimming left V 1 base short and J 1 base short, with 11 bases between. The CDR3 loop spans 16 amino acids. Germline V gene data show CDR1 as SGHDT and CDR2 as YYEEEE. Study observations and caveats: From baseline, blood top tumor clonotypes peaked at 2 weeks post-radiation.

As to this clone: Its antigen is as yet unknown.

Time point denoted: baseline pretreatment blood. The treatment here: 15 Gy SBRT to primary tumor, nephrectomy 4 weeks later. Blood was sampled at baseline, 2 weeks and 4 weeks after SBRT. This renal cell carcinoma was of the clear cell type. The chain is built from TRBV5-6 and TRBJ2-2; D is unclear. The sequencing used blood, collected from a patient whose treatment included radiotherapy and nephrectomy. This TCR was recovered from a man aged 50 to 60 with renal cell carcinoma. CDR3 nucleotides: TGTGCCAGCAGCTTGAGGACGCAGAGGAACACCGGGGAGCTGTTTTTT. Amino acid sequence: CASSLRTQRNTGELFF. The complete variable domain, with remaining parts taken from reference TRBV5-6 and TRBJ2-2, reads DAGVTQSPTHLIKTRGQQVTLRCSPKSGHDTVSWYQQALGQGPQFIFQYYEEEERQRGNFPDRFSGHQFPNYSSELNVNALLLGDSALYLCASSLRTQRNTGELFFGEGSRLTVL.